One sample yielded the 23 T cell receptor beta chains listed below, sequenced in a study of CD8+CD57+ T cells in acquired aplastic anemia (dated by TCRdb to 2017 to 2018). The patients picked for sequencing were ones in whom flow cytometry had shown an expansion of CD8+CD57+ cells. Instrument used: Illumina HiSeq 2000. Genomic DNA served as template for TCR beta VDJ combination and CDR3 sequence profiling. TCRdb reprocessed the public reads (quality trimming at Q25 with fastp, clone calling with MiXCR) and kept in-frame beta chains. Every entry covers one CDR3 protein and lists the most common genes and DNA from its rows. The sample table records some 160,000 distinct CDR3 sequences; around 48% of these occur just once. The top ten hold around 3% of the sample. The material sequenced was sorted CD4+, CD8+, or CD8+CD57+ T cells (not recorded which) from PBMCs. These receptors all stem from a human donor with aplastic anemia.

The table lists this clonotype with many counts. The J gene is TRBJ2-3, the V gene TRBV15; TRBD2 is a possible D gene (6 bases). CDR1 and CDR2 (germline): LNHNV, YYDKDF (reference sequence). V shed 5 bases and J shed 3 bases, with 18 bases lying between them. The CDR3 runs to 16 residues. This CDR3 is CATSGYAGRVTDTQYF. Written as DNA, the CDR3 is TGTGCCACCAGCGGGTATGCGGGGAGAGTGACAGATACGCAGTATTTT.

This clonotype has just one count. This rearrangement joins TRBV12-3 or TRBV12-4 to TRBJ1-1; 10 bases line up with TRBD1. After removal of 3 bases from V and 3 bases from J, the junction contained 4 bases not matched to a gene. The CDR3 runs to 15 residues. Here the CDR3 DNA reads TGTGCCAGCAGTTTGCGGACAGGGGGTGACACTGAAGCTTTCTTT. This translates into CASSLRTGGDTEAFF.

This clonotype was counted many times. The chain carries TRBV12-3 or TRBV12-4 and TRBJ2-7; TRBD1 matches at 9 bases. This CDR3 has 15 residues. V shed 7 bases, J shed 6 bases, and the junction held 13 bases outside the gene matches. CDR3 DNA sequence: TGTGCCAGCACTCCCACTGGGACAGGGTCAAGCGAGCAGTACTTC. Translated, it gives CASTPTGTGSSEQYF.

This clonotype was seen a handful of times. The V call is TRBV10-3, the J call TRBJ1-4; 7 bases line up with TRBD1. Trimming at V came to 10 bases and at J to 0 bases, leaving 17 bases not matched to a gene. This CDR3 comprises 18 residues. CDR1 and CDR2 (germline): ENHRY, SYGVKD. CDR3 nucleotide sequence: TGTGCCAGCAGCCCCGACAGGGCTGAGCTAGCAACTAATGAAAAACTGTTTTTT. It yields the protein CASSPDRAELATNEKLFF.

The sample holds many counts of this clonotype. The CDR3 nucleotides read TGTGCCAGCAGCCCCCAGCGGGAGGGTATCAATGAGCAGTTCTTC. Protein product: CASSPQREGINEQFF. The chain is built from TRBV7-2 and TRBJ2-1; 10 nucleotides line up with TRBD2. The ends lost 5 bases at V and 6 bases at J; junction bases unmatched: 7. CDR1 and CDR2 (germline): SGHTA, FQGNSA. The CDR3 length is 15 residues.

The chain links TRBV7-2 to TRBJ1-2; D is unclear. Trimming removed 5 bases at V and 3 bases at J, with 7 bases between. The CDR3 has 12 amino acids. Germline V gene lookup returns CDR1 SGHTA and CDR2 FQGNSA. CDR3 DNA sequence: TGTGCCAGCAGCGGTGGGGACTATGGCTACACCTTC. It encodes CASSGGDYGYTF.

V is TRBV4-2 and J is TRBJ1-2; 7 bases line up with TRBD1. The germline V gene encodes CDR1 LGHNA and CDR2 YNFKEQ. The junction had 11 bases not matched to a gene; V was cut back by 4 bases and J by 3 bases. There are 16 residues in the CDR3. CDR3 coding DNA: TGTGCCAGCAGCCCTGATACTGTCAGGGGGGACTATGGCTACACCTTC. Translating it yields CASSPDTVRGDYGYTF.

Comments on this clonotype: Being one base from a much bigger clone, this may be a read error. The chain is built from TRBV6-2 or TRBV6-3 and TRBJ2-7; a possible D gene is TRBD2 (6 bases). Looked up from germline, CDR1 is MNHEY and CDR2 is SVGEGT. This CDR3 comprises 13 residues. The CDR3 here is CASTAGLLYEQCF. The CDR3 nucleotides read TGTGCCAGCACCGCGGGACTCCTCTACGAGCAGTGCTTC.

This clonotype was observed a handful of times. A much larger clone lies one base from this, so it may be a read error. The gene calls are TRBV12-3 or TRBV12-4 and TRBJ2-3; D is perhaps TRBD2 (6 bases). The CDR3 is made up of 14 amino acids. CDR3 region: CASSTGGSTGTQYF. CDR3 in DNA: TGTGCCAGCAGCACTGGAGGGAGCACAGGTACGCAGTATTTT.

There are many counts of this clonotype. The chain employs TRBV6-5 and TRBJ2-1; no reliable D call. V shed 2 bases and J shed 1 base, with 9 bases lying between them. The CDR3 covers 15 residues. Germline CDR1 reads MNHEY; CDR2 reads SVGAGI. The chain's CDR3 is CASSYDQGSYNEQFF. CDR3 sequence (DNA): TGTGCCAGCAGTTACGATCAAGGATCCTACAATGAGCAGTTCTTC.

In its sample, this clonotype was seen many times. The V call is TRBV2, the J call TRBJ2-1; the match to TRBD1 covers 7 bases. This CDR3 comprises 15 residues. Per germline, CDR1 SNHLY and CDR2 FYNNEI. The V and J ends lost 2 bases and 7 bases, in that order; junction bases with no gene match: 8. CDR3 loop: CASSETGVGINEQFF. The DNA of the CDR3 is TGTGCCAGCAGTGAAACAGGGGTCGGGATTAATGAGCAGTTCTTC.

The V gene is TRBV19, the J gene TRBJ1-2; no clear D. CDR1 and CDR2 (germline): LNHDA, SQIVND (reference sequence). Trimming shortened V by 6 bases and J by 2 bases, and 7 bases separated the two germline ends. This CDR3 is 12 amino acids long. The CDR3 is CASRRGNYGYTF. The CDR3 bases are TGTGCCAGTAGGAGAGGCAACTATGGCTACACCTTC.

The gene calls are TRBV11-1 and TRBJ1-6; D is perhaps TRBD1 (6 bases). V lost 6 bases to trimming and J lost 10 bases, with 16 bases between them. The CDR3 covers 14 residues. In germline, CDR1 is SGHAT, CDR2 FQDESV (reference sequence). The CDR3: CASSYDRWGSPLHF. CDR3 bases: TGTGCCAGCAGTTATGACAGGTGGGGGTCACCCCTCCACTTT.

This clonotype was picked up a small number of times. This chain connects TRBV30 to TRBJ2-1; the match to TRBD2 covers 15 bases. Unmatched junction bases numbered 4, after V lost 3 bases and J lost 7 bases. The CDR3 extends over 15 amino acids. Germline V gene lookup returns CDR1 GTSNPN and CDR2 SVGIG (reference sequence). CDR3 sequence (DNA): TGTGCCTGGAGCGCCGGGACTAGCGGGGGGAATGAGCAGTTCTTC. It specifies CAWSAGTSGGNEQFF.

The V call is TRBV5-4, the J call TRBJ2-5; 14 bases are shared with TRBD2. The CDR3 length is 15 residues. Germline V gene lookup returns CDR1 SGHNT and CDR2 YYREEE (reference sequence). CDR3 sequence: CARGQGLAGANTQYF. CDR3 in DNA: TGTGCTAGAGGTCAGGGACTAGCGGGAGCAAATACCCAGTACTTC. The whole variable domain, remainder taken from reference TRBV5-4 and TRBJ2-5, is ETGVTQSPTHLIKTRGQQVTLRCSSQSGHNTVSWYQQALGQGPQFIFQYYREEENGRGNFPPRFSGLQFPNYSSELNVNALELDDSALYLCARGQGLAGANTQYFGPGTRLLVL.

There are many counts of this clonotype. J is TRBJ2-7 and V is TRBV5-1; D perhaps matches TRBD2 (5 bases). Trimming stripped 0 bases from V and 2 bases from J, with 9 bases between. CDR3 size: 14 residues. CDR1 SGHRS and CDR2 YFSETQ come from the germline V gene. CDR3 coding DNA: TGCGCCAGCAGCTTGGGACTAACAACCTACGAGCAGTACTTC. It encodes CASSLGLTTYEQYF. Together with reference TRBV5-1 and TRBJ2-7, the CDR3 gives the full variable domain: KAGVTQTPRYLIKTRGQQVTLSCSPISGHRSVSWYQQTPGQGLQFLFEYFSETQRNKGNFPGRFSGRQFSNSRSEMNVSTLELGDSALYLCASSLGLTTYEQYFGPGTRLTVT.

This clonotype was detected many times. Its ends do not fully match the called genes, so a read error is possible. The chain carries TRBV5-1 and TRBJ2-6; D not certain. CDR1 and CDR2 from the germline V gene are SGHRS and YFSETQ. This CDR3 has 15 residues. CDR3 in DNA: TGTGCCAGCAGCTTAGACGGCTCTGGGGCCAACGTCCTGACTTTC. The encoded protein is CASSLDGSGANVLTF.

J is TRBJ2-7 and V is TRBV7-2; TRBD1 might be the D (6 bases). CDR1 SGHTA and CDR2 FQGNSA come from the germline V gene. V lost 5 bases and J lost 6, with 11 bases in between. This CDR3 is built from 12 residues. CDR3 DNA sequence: TGTGCCAGCAGCCCGGGACACGGCGAGCAGTACTTC. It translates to CASSPGHGEQYF. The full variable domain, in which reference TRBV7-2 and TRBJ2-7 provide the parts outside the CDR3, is GAGVSQSPSNKVTEKGKDVELRCDPISGHTALYWYRQSLGQGLEFLIYFQGNSAPDKSGLPSDRFSAERTGGSVSTLTIQRTQQEDSAVYLCASSPGHGEQYFGPGTRLTVT.

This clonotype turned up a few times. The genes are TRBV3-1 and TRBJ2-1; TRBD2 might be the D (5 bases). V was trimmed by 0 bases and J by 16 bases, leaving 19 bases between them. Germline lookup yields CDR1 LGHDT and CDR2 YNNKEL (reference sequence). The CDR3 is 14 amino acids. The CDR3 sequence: CASSQDLSGDSRFF. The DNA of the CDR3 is TGTGCCAGCAGCCAAGACCTATCCGGGGATAGCAGATTCTTC.

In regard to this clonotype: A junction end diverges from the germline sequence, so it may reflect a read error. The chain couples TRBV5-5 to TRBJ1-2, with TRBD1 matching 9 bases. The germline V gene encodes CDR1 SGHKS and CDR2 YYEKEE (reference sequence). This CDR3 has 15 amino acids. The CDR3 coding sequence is TGTGCCAGCAGCTTCAATCCGGGACAGGGTGGCGGCTACGCCTTC. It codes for CASSFNPGQGGGYAF.

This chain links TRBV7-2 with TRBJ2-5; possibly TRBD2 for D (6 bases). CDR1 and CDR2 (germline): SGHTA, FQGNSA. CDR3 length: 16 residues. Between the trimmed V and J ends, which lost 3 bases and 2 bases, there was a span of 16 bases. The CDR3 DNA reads TGTGCCAGCAGCTTGCAGGTTAGCGGTCCTCAAGAGACCCAGTACTTC. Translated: CASSLQVSGPQETQYF.

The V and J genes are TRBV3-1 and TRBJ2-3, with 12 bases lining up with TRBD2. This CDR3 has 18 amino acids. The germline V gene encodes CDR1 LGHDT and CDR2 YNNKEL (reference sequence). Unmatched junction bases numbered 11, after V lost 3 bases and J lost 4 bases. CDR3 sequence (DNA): TGTGCCAGCAGCCAGGCAGGAAGACTAGCGGGAGTGTCAGATACGCAGTATTTT. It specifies CASSQAGRLAGVSDTQYF.

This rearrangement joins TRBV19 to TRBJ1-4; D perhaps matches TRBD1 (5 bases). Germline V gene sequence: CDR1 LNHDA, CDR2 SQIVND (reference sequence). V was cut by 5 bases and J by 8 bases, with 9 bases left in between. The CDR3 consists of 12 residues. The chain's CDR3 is CASSRRGEKLFF. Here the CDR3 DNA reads TGTGCCAGTAGTCGCCGGGGGGAAAAACTGTTTTTT.